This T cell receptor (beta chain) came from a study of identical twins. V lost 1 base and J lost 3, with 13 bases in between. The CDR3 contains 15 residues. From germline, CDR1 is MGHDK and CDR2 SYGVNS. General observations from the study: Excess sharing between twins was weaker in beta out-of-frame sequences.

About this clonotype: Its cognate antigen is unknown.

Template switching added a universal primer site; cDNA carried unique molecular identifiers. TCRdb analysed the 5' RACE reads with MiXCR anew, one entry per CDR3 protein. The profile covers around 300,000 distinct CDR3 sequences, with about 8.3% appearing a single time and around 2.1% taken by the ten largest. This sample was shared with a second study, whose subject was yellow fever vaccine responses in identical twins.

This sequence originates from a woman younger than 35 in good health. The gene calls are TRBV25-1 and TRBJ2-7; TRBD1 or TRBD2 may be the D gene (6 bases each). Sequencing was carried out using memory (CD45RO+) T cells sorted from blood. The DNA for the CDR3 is TGTGCCAGCAGTGAATTGGAGGGCAGGGGCTACGAGCAGTACTTC. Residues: CASSELEGRGYEQYF.